These 27 T cell receptor beta chains originate from one sample sequenced in a study of cytomegalovirus exposure and HLA in healthy donors. TCRdb's table, derived via immunoSEQ multiplex PCR, lists solely in-frame clones and lacks some. The sample lists some 76,000 clones, about 94% occurring once. The sequencing sample was made of PBMCs. The receptors were gathered from a woman in her late teens or twenties in good health and CMV-seronegative.

This chain connects TRBV9 to TRBJ1-2; no clear D. The CDR3 has 13 residues. V was clipped by 4 bases and J by 6 bases, with 13 bases between them. Germline V gives CDR1 SGDLS, CDR2 YYNGEE. The CDR3 DNA reads as TGTGCCAGCAGCCCTCGGCCAGGCGATGGCTACACCTTC. Protein sequence: CASSPRPGDGYTF.

The rearrangement joins TRBV6-5 to TRBJ2-1; D uncertain. This CDR3 contains 14 residues. V lost 6 bases and J 0 bases, leaving 9 bases between the germline ends. Germline V CDR1 and CDR2: MNHEY, SVGAGI. The CDR3 is CASSPPGSYNEQFF. The CDR3 DNA follows: TGTGCCAGCAGCCCCCCGGGCTCCTACAATGAGCAGTTCTTC.

V gene TRBV7-2 combines with J gene TRBJ2-5; perhaps TRBD1 as D (6 bases). Germline CDR1 is SGHTA and CDR2 is FQGNSA. There are 15 residues in the CDR3. V was clipped by 5 bases and J by 5 bases, with 18 bases between them. This chain's CDR3 is CASSQGTTRGETQYF. The CDR3 nucleotides are TGTGCCAGCAGCCAAGGGACCACAAGGGGGGAGACCCAGTACTTC.

This chain links TRBV2 with TRBJ2-5, with D possibly being TRBD1 (5 bases). V was shortened by 7 bases and J by 4 bases, with 13 bases between the two germline ends. The V gene's germline CDR1 is SNHLY and CDR2 FYNNEI. This CDR3 contains 13 residues. CDR3 sequence reads: CASMGKGRETQYF. The DNA of the CDR3 is TGTGCCAGCATGGGAAAGGGGCGAGAGACCCAGTACTTC.

The chain recombines TRBV6-6 with TRBJ1-2; 8 bases map to TRBD1. The V segment lost 1 base and the J segment 1 base; nucleotides outside the gene matches: 5. In germline, CDR1 is MNHNY, CDR2 SVGAGI (reference sequence). The CDR3 sequence is 16 residues long. For the CDR3, the DNA is TGTGCCAGCAGTTACTTCCTGGACAGGGTTAACTATGGCTACACCTTC. This translates into CASSYFLDRVNYGYTF.

The gene calls are TRBV18 and TRBJ2-5; TRBD2 aligns across 12 bases. This CDR3 contains 15 residues. Per germline, CDR1 KGHSH and CDR2 LQKENI. V gave up 1 base and J gave up 5 bases; unmatched junction bases: 2. The CDR3 DNA reads TGTGCCAGCTCACCACGAGGACTAGCGGGGGAGACCCAGTACTTC. Amino acids: CASSPRGLAGETQYF.

This chain joins TRBV27 and TRBJ2-7; TRBD2 matches at 11 bases. The germline gives CDR1 MNHEY, CDR2 SMNVEV (reference sequence). V lost 6 bases to trimming and J lost 4 bases; unmatched junction nucleotides: 5. The CDR3 runs to 14 residues. DNA of the CDR3: TGTGCCAGCAGCGAACTAGCGGGAGCTTACGAGCAGTACTTC. Protein product: CASSELAGAYEQYF.

The gene calls are TRBV9 and TRBJ1-6; 9 positions agree with TRBD1. The CDR3 extends over 16 amino acids. CDR1 is SGDLS and CDR2 is YYNGEE in the germline V gene. Losses at the gene ends were 5 bases for V and 9 bases for J; bases not matched to a gene: 12. Here the CDR3 reads CASSTAGTGSSSPLHF. For the CDR3, the DNA is TGTGCCAGCAGTACCGCCGGGACAGGGTCGAGTTCACCCCTCCACTTT. Together with reference TRBV9 and TRBJ1-6, the CDR3 gives the full variable domain: DSGVTQTPKHLITATGQRVTLRCSPRSGDLSVYWYQQSLDQGLQFLIQYYNGEERAKGNILERFSAQQFPDLHSELNLSSLELGDSALYFCASSTAGTGSSSPLHFGNGTRLTVT.

The gene calls are TRBV11-2 and TRBJ1-5; the match to TRBD1 covers 7 bases. The ends lost 4 bases at V and 3 bases at J; junction bases unmatched: 6. Germline CDR1 and CDR2: SGHAT and FQNNGV. The CDR3 has 15 amino acids. DNA of the CDR3: TGTGCCAGCAGCTCGCGGGACAGCCTCAATCAGCCCCAGCATTTT. Protein sequence: CASSSRDSLNQPQHF.

The chain has TRBV29-1 and TRBJ2-7; 8 bases map to TRBD1. Looked up from germline, CDR1 is SQVTM and CDR2 is ANQGSEA. The CDR3 is 12 amino acids. J gave up 1 base and V 7 bases, and 3 bases lay outside the gene matches. CDR3 protein: CSAGTGSYEQYF. Written as DNA, the CDR3 is TGCAGCGCCGGGACAGGATCCTACGAGCAGTACTTC.

The gene calls are TRBV27 and TRBJ2-7; unclear D gene. The CDR3 runs to 12 residues. V lost 6 bases and J lost 7, with 13 bases in between. Looked up from germline, CDR1 is MNHEY and CDR2 is SMNVEV (reference sequence). The CDR3 here is CASRTRMREQYF. The CDR3 DNA reads TGTGCCAGCAGGACTCGCATGAGGGAGCAGTACTTC.

The chain employs TRBV11-1 and TRBJ2-5; tentatively, D is TRBD2 (5 bases). CDR3 length: 17 amino acids. V was pared by 1 base and J by 5 bases, with 20 bases between. The germline gives CDR1 SGHAT, CDR2 FQDESV (reference sequence). This CDR3 is CASSLEETTLGRETQYF. The CDR3 region has the DNA TGTGCCAGCAGCTTAGAGGAGACTACCCTTGGCAGGGAGACCCAGTACTTC. Based on the CDR3 plus reference TRBV11-1 and TRBJ2-5, the full variable domain is EAEVAQSPRYKITEKSQAVAFWCDPISGHATLYWYRQILGQGPELLVQFQDESVVDDSQLPKDRFSAERLKGVDSTLKIQPAELGDSAMYLCASSLEETTLGRETQYFGPGTRLLVL.

This clone was counted a single time. J is TRBJ1-5 and V is TRBV30; 8 bases align to TRBD1. V lost 1 base, J lost 6 bases, and 2 bases stayed unmatched. The CDR3 consists of 13 residues. Germline V CDR1 and CDR2: GTSNPN, SVGIG (reference sequence). The CDR3 region is CAWSGDRTQPQHF. As DNA, the CDR3 is TGTGCCTGGAGTGGGGACAGGACTCAGCCCCAGCATTTT. Full variable domain (remainder filled in from reference TRBV30 and TRBJ1-5): SQTIHQWPATLVQPVGSPLSLECTVEGTSNPNLYWYRQAAGRGLQLLFYSVGIGQISSEVPQNLSASRPQDRQFILSSKKLLLSDSGFYLCAWSGDRTQPQHFGDGTRLSIL.

The chain combines TRBV5-6 with TRBJ2-2; D possibly corresponds to TRBD2 (6 bases). Trimming pared 0 bases from V and 6 bases from J, leaving 18 bases between. The CDR3 length is 17 residues. Germline V gene lookup returns CDR1 SGHDT and CDR2 YYEEEE. The CDR3 is CASSLGETRRAAGELFF. CDR3 bases: TGTGCCAGCAGCTTGGGGGAGACTAGAAGGGCCGCCGGGGAGCTGTTTTTT.

This rearrangement joins TRBV11-2 to TRBJ2-7; 7 positions agree with TRBD1. Trimming cost V 3 bases and J 2 bases; bases outside gene matches: 4. The CDR3 has 14 amino acids. Looked up from germline, CDR1 is SGHAT and CDR2 is FQNNGV. For the CDR3, the DNA is TGTGCCAGCAGCTTCCAGGGGGTCCCCTACGAGCAGTACTTC. This translates into CASSFQGVPYEQYF.

This chain connects TRBV19 to TRBJ2-1; 11 nucleotides match TRBD2. This CDR3 spans 15 amino acids. The germline CDR1 and CDR2 sequences are LNHDA and SQIVND (reference sequence). The junction had 0 bases not matched to a gene; V was cut back by 3 bases and J by 2 bases. CDR3 protein: CASSISGGAYNEQFF. The CDR3 DNA reads TGTGCCAGTAGTATTAGCGGGGGGGCCTACAATGAGCAGTTCTTC.

This rearrangement joins TRBV11-2 to TRBJ1-2, with a weak D call TRBD1 (5 bases). From germline, CDR1 is SGHAT and CDR2 FQNNGV. CDR3 length equals 14 residues. The V gene lost 5 bases and the J gene lost 5 bases, with 15 bases spanning the gap. CDR3 nucleotide sequence: TGTGCCAGCAGCCATGAAACCCGGGGGTATGGCTACACCTTC. This encodes CASSHETRGYGYTF.

The chain joins TRBV11-2 to TRBJ2-2, with 15 bases fitting TRBD2. V shed 7 bases, J shed 7 bases, and the junction held 7 bases outside the gene matches. Germline CDR1 SGHAT, CDR2 FQNNGV. This CDR3 spans 16 amino acids. The CDR3 nucleotides read TGTGCCAGCATCGGACTAGCGGGAGGGTATGGCGGGGAGCTGTTTTTT. Its translation is CASIGLAGGYGGELFF.

The gene calls are TRBV7-9 and TRBJ1-5, with a weak D call TRBD1 (5 bases). Germline V gives CDR1 SEHNR, CDR2 FQNEAQ (reference sequence). The length of the CDR3 is 14 residues. V shed 6 bases and J shed 6 bases, with 15 bases lying between them. The CDR3 is CASSHKGVGQPQHF. As DNA, the CDR3 is TGTGCCAGCAGTCATAAAGGGGTGGGTCAGCCCCAGCATTTT.

The genes are TRBV5-6 and TRBJ1-2, with 9 bases identical to TRBD1. V shed 5 bases and J 6 bases; nucleotides not matched to a gene: 8. This CDR3 is built from 14 residues. CDR1 SGHDT and CDR2 YYEEEE come from the germline V gene. CDR3 residues: CASRTTGTGNGYTF. The CDR3 DNA reads TGTGCCAGCAGAACCACCGGGACAGGGAATGGCTACACCTTC.

The CDR3 region has the DNA TGTGCCAGCAGTGGGGGTGAGGGGGACAGCACAGATACGCAGTATTTT. Protein sequence: CASSGGEGDSTDTQYF. The rearrangement joins TRBV2 to TRBJ2-3; a weak D match, TRBD1 (6 bases). The germline CDR1 and CDR2 sequences are SNHLY and FYNNEI. This CDR3 has 16 amino acids. Trimming left V 4 bases short and J 0 bases short, with 14 bases between.

This clone was seen only a few times. J is TRBJ1-3 and V is TRBV7-8; D gene ambiguous. V lost 5 bases, J lost 0 bases, and 14 bases lay in between. The CDR3 totals 16 residues. CDR1 and CDR2 (germline): SGHVS, FQNEAQ. CDR3 in amino acids: CASSPTADYSGNTIYF. CDR3 in DNA: TGTGCCAGCAGCCCAACCGCAGACTACTCTGGAAACACCATATATTTT.

The CDR3 reads CASSAPGLVHYEQYF. CDR3 bases: TGTGCCAGCAGTGCCCCGGGACTTGTCCATTACGAGCAGTACTTC. The V and J genes are TRBV6-1 and TRBJ2-7; D possibly corresponds to TRBD2 (6 bases). Germline CDR1 reads MNHNS; CDR2 reads SASEGT. CDR3 length: 15 amino acids. The V and J ends lost 4 bases and 4 bases respectively, with 17 bases between them.

The V gene is TRBV30, the J gene TRBJ1-4, with TRBD1 identical over 7 bases. The germline V gene has CDR1 GTSNPN and CDR2 SVGIG (reference sequence). The CDR3 covers 12 residues. The trim removed 5 bases at V and 8 bases at J, leaving 5 bases unmatched. The CDR3 bases are TGTGCCTGGGACAGGGAAGGGGAAAAACTGTTTTTT. Translating it yields CAWDREGEKLFF.

The rearrangement links TRBV29-1 to TRBJ2-7, with 7 bases that match TRBD1. Germline trimming cut 4 bases from V and 4 bases from J; bases unmatched to any gene: 10. This CDR3 contains 14 residues. Germline V gives CDR1 SQVTM, CDR2 ANQGSEA. The CDR3 region has the DNA TGCAGCGTTGTGGTAGGGACAGAGACTTACGAGCAGTACTTC. This gives the protein CSVVVGTETYEQYF.

The chain combines TRBV18 with TRBJ1-1; perhaps TRBD1 as D (6 bases). CDR1 is KGHSH and CDR2 is LQKENI in the germline V gene. CDR3 length equals 14 residues. Trimming stripped 4 bases from V and 1 base from J, with 10 bases between. The CDR3 is CASSHKQGNTEAFF. In nucleotides, the CDR3 is TGTGCCAGCTCACATAAACAGGGGAACACTGAAGCTTTCTTT.

The rearrangement uses TRBV9 and TRBJ1-2; 7 bases line up with TRBD1. V shed 3 bases and J 1 base; nucleotides not matched to a gene: 9. The CDR3 spans 16 residues. Germline CDR1 and CDR2: SGDLS and YYNGEE. In nucleotides, the CDR3 is TGTGCCAGCAGCGCACTTCACAGGGGTGATAACTATGGCTACACCTTC. It encodes CASSALHRGDNYGYTF.